This T cell receptor (beta chain) was sequenced during a study of beta chain features in type 1 diabetes. Broader study findings: Type 1 diabetes patients showed a moderate but significant shortening of TCRB CDR3s in all four CD4+ subsets. Shorter templates might be favored by PCR, equally in patients and controls.

Expressed TCRB transcripts were sequenced after all isolated RNA was converted to cDNA. Method: immunoSEQ multiplex PCR; TCRdb's copy keeps in-frame clones and lacks some. The sample includes around 180,000 clones, around 7.9% of them seen just once. This CDR3 has 13 amino acids. From germline, CDR1 is LGHNA and CDR2 YNFKEQ. The V and J ends lost 0 bases and 8 bases respectively, with 10 bases between them. In this sample, this clone turned up a few times. The antigen is undetermined. V gene TRBV4-2 combines with J gene TRBJ1-2; unclear D gene. Sequences were obtained from central memory CD4+ T cells from blood. The TCR sequence derives from a man between 18 and 29 years old with type 1 diabetes. The CDR3, as DNA: TGTGCCAGCAGCCAAGATCATCGGTGGGGCTACACCTTC. Its protein product is CASSQDHRWGYTF.